The 14 T cell receptor beta chains in this list originate from one sample, sequenced in a study of T cell responses to AZD1222 COVID-19 vaccine. Method: immunoSEQ multiplex PCR; TCRdb's copy keeps in-frame clones and lacks some. This table has fewer than 120,000 clones, roughly 90% appearing once. The sequenced sample was peripheral blood, obtained on day 0 of AZD1222 vaccination. The receptors shown here come from an adult in good health.

The count of this clone is one. The chain recombines TRBV7-9 with TRBJ2-3, with 7 bases aligning to TRBD1. This CDR3 has 15 amino acids. Germline V gives CDR1 SEHNR, CDR2 FQNEAQ (reference sequence). J was trimmed by 4 bases and V by 3 bases; bases with no gene match: 7. The CDR3 coding sequence is TGTGCCAGCAGCTTTATACAGGGGCAATCAGATACGCAGTATTTT. It yields the protein CASSFIQGQSDTQYF.

In this sample, this clone turned up once. This chain joins TRBV15 and TRBJ1-1; D is ambiguous. Trimming cost V 1 base and J 3 bases, with 12 bases left between them. Per the germline V gene, CDR1 is LNHNV and CDR2 is YYDKDF (reference sequence). The CDR3 spans 15 residues. In DNA, the CDR3 is TGTGCCACCAGCAGAGTGGTCAGGTCGCACACTGAAGCTTTCTTT. Its translation is CATSRVVRSHTEAFF.

This clone came up once. The rearrangement joins TRBV6-5 to TRBJ1-1; 8 nucleotides line up with TRBD1. The V segment lost 5 bases and the J segment 2 bases; nucleotides outside the gene matches: 7. The CDR3 is 15 amino acids. Germline V gives CDR1 MNHEY, CDR2 SVGAGI. The CDR3 is CASSRQGRTNTEAFF. CDR3 in DNA: TGTGCCAGCAGTCGACAGGGGCGGACAAACACTGAAGCTTTCTTT.

V usage is TRBV5-1 and J usage is TRBJ2-5; D is possibly TRBD1 (5 bases). Trimming cost V 1 base and J 5 bases, with 12 bases left between them. This CDR3 contains 14 residues. Per the germline V gene, CDR1 is SGHRS and CDR2 is YFSETQ. CDR3 residues: CASSLTGMRETQYF. The CDR3 DNA follows: TGCGCCAGCAGCTTGACAGGAATGCGCGAGACCCAGTACTTC.

The chain has TRBV2 and TRBJ2-7; D is ambiguous. The CDR3 length is 11 residues. In germline, CDR1 is SNHLY, CDR2 FYNNEI. V lost 1 base and J 5 bases, leaving 3 bases between the germline ends. CDR3 sequence: CASSEVDEQYF. In DNA form, the CDR3 reads TGTGCCAGCAGTGAAGTGGACGAGCAGTACTTC.

There are a few counts of this clone. The V gene is TRBV4-2, the J gene TRBJ2-3, with 7 bases identical to TRBD2. Germline CDR1 reads LGHNA; CDR2 reads YNFKEQ. The length of the CDR3 is 15 residues. V trimming: 0 bases; J trimming: 4 bases; junction bases outside the gene matches: 4. The DNA for the CDR3 is TGTGCCAGCAGCCAAGACTTCGGGGGGTCAGATACGCAGTATTTT. Translating it yields CASSQDFGGSDTQYF.

This clone was seen a single time. This chain uses TRBV5-1 with TRBJ2-1, with 10 bases identical to TRBD2. Germline V CDR1 and CDR2: SGHRS, YFSETQ. CDR3 length equals 15 residues. V shed 5 bases and J 4 bases; nucleotides not matched to a gene: 6. CDR3 nucleotides: TGCGCCAGCAGTCCCGGGACTAGCGCATACAATGAGCAGTTCTTC. Protein product: CASSPGTSAYNEQFF. The whole variable domain, filled in from reference TRBV5-1 and TRBJ2-1, reads KAGVTQTPRYLIKTRGQQVTLSCSPISGHRSVSWYQQTPGQGLQFLFEYFSETQRNKGNFPGRFSGRQFSNSRSEMNVSTLELGDSALYLCASSPGTSAYNEQFFGPGTRLTVL.

The J gene is TRBJ1-6, the V gene TRBV29-1; D gene unclear. The CDR3 contains 15 residues. Trimming took 5 bases from V and 0 from J, leaving 11 bases between them. Germline lookup yields CDR1 SQVTM and CDR2 ANQGSEA. The CDR3 bases are TGCAGCGTTACGTGGGTTGGCTCCTATAATTCACCCCTCCACTTT. This codes for CSVTWVGSYNSPLHF. Drawing the rest from reference TRBV29-1 and TRBJ1-6, the complete variable domain is SAVISQKPSRDICQRGTSLTIQCQVDSQVTMMFWYRQQPGQSLTLIATANQGSEATYESGFVIDKFPISRPNLTFSTLTVSNMSPEDSSIYLCSVTWVGSYNSPLHFGNGTRLTVT.

The chain is built from TRBV29-1 and TRBJ1-2; no reliable D call. The CDR3 loop spans 11 amino acids. Trimming removed 5 bases from V and 4 bases from J, with 8 bases in between. CDR1 and CDR2 (germline): SQVTM, ANQGSEA. CDR3 sequence reads: CSVNQVYGYTF. CDR3 bases: TGCAGCGTTAATCAGGTCTATGGCTACACCTTC.

Concerning this clone itself: This same CDR3 is encoded by further DNA sequences in the sample. The chain uses TRBV12-3 or TRBV12-4 and TRBJ1-5; D not certain. The CDR3 consists of 12 residues. V dropped 3 bases and J dropped 4 bases, with 4 bases sitting between them. This CDR3 is CASSFVNQPQHF. In DNA, the CDR3 is TGTGCCAGCAGTTTCGTAAATCAGCCCCAGCATTTT.

J is TRBJ2-1 and V is TRBV6-6; 9 bases fit TRBD1. This CDR3 contains 14 residues. V shed 6 bases, J shed 9 bases, and the junction held 9 bases outside the gene matches. Per the germline V gene, CDR1 is MNHNY and CDR2 is SVGAGI (reference sequence). CDR3 DNA: TGTGCCAGCAGAGCCGGGACAGGGATGGGTGAGCAGTTCTTC. Protein: CASRAGTGMGEQFF.

This sequence joins TRBV11-2 and TRBJ1-5; D is undetermined. Trimming left V 4 bases short and J 4 bases short, with 8 bases between. Germline-derived CDR1 and CDR2 are SGHAT and FQNNGV. CDR3 length: 13 amino acids. The CDR3 reads CASSSYTNQPQHF. The DNA of the CDR3 is TGTGCCAGCAGCTCCTACACTAATCAGCCCCAGCATTTT.

The chain links TRBV11-3 to TRBJ1-2; 8 positions agree with TRBD1. The V gene's germline CDR1 is SGHNT and CDR2 YENEEA. The trim removed 8 bases at V and 7 bases at J, leaving 15 bases unmatched. The CDR3 loop spans 15 amino acids. The CDR3 sequence is CASRPGGQGIGGYTF. CDR3 nucleotide sequence: TGTGCCAGCCGCCCCGGCGGACAGGGTATAGGTGGCTACACCTTC.

The chain combines TRBV18 with TRBJ2-7; D perhaps matches TRBD1 (6 bases). The CDR3 totals 14 residues. Germline lookup yields CDR1 KGHSH and CDR2 LQKENI. Trimming pared 2 bases from V and 6 bases from J, leaving 14 bases between. The CDR3 region has the DNA TGTGCCAGCTCACCATTCACAGGGAAATCCGAGCAGTACTTC. It yields the protein CASSPFTGKSEQYF.